Each of the 20 T cell receptor beta chains below was sequenced from the same sample in a study of long-term antiretroviral therapy in people with HIV. They ran version v3.0 of the immunoSEQ assay at survey level. Using immunoSEQ multiplex PCR, the repertoire was profiled, and TCRdb retains in-frame clones only, with some absent. The sample has about 20,000 clones, more than 70% seen once; the top ten hold about 3.5%. The source material was unsorted PBMCs, sampled approximately 2.5 years after starting antiretroviral therapy. The source of these receptors is a woman between 45 and 65 years old with HIV.

In nucleotides, the CDR3 is TGTGCCAGTAGTACCCAAATAGCAACTAATGAAAAACTGTTTTTT. It translates to CASSTQIATNEKLFF. V usage is TRBV19 and J usage is TRBJ1-4; D unclear. The CDR3 spans 15 residues. Trimming cost V 4 bases and J 0 bases, with 9 bases left between them. Germline V gene sequence: CDR1 LNHDA, CDR2 SQIVND (reference sequence).

The V and J genes are TRBV30 and TRBJ2-7; D remains unclear. Trimming pared 2 bases from V and 3 bases from J, leaving 8 bases between. The germline CDR1 and CDR2 sequences are GTSNPN and SVGIG (reference sequence). CDR3 length: 12 amino acids. Here the CDR3 DNA reads TGTGCCTGGAGTCCCGGCGGCTACGAGCAGTACTTC. Translating it yields CAWSPGGYEQYF.

As for this clone: Given the absence of the conserved phenylalanine or tryptophan at the CDR3 end, a read error is likely. The limits of the CDR3 on the DNA are not certain, so only TCRdb's listed CDR3 is given. The chain combines TRBV7-9 with TRBJ1-1; the tabulated D call, TRBD1, remains unverified against the DNA. Per germline, CDR1 SEHNR and CDR2 FQNEAQ (reference sequence). The length of the CDR3 is 11 amino acids, counting both ends. The CDR3 here is CASSFGTALSL.

The rearrangement links TRBV6-1 to TRBJ2-5, with D possibly TRBD1 on 5 matching bases. Trimming removed 0 bases from V and 2 bases from J, with 7 bases in between. The CDR3 covers 14 residues. Germline assignment: CDR1 MNHNS and CDR2 SASEGT. CDR3 in DNA: TGTGCCAGCAGTGAAGCTCAGGGACAAGAGACCCAGTACTTC. Protein: CASSEAQGQETQYF.

CDR3 protein: CASSEVYGEQFF. The CDR3 DNA reads TGTGCCAGCAGTGAAGTGTATGGTGAGCAGTTCTTC. The genes are TRBV6-1 and TRBJ2-1, with D uncertain. Germline V gene data show CDR1 as MNHNS and CDR2 as SASEGT. V lost 1 base, J lost 9 bases, and 7 bases lay in between. The length of the CDR3 is 12 residues.

V usage is TRBV5-4 and J usage is TRBJ2-5; 11 bases fit TRBD2. The J segment lost 5 bases and the V segment lost 4 bases, leaving 7 bases of the junction unmatched. The CDR3 contains 15 residues. Germline lookup yields CDR1 SGHNT and CDR2 YYREEE (reference sequence). CDR3 protein: CASSPRVAGGETQYF. The CDR3 bases are TGTGCCAGCAGCCCCCGGGTAGCGGGAGGGGAGACCCAGTACTTC.

This clone was seen once. V gene TRBV5-1 combines with J gene TRBJ2-1; 9 positions match TRBD2. V lost 4 bases and J lost 7; bases outside the gene matches: 9. The CDR3 contains 15 residues. Germline V lookup: CDR1 SGHRS, CDR2 YFSETQ. The CDR3: CASSPVAGAQNEQFF. DNA for the CDR3: TGCGCCAGCAGCCCGGTAGCGGGAGCGCAGAATGAGCAGTTCTTC.

CDR3 region: CASSSTGSNYGYTF. CDR3 bases: TGTGCCAGCAGTTCAACAGGGTCCAACTATGGCTACACCTTC. The J gene is TRBJ1-2, the V gene TRBV27; a weak D match, TRBD1 (6 bases). CDR1 and CDR2 (germline): MNHEY, SMNVEV (reference sequence). The CDR3 is 14 residues long. Trimming pared 4 bases from V and 2 bases from J, leaving 11 bases between.

The V gene is TRBV11-2, the J gene TRBJ2-7, with TRBD2 identical over 11 bases. Germline values: CDR1 SGHAT, CDR2 FQNNGV. Germline trimming cut 2 bases from V and 3 bases from J; bases unmatched to any gene: 3. This CDR3 is built from 15 residues. Written as DNA, the CDR3 is TGTGCCAGCAGCTTATTCGGGACTAGCGGCTACGAGCAGTACTTC. This translates into CASSLFGTSGYEQYF.

This clone turned up a few times. V is TRBV7-9 and J is TRBJ2-7, with D possibly TRBD1 on 5 matching bases. The CDR3 spans 14 residues. Germline V lookup: CDR1 SEHNR, CDR2 FQNEAQ (reference sequence). The V gene lost 5 bases and the J gene lost 3 bases, with 14 bases spanning the gap. CDR3 in DNA: TGTGCCAGCAGCAAAGACAGTACGTACTACGAGCAGTACTTC. It is translated as CASSKDSTYYEQYF. The full variable domain, completed using reference TRBV7-9 and TRBJ2-7, is DTGVSQNPRHKITKRGQNVTFRCDPISEHNRLYWYRQTLGQGPEFLTYFQNEAQLEKSRLLSDRFSAERPKGSFSTLEIQRTEQGDSAMYLCASSKDSTYYEQYFGPGTRLTVT.

Comments on this clone: The identical CDR3 is also encoded by other nucleotide sequences in the sample. This chain uses TRBV11-2 with TRBJ2-7, with unresolved D. The CDR3 spans 14 residues. The germline V gene has CDR1 SGHAT and CDR2 FQNNGV. Trimming took 1 base from V and 1 from J, leaving 8 bases between them. CDR3 sequence: CASSLVPSSYEQYF. The CDR3 DNA reads TGTGCCAGCAGCTTAGTTCCTAGTTCCTACGAGCAGTACTTC.

This clone has a handful of counts. This chain uses TRBV10-3 with TRBJ2-2; the D gene is possibly TRBD2 (7 bases). CDR3 length: 13 amino acids. Between the trimmed V and J ends, which lost 10 bases and 7 bases, there was a span of 16 bases. Germline V gene lookup returns CDR1 ENHRY and CDR2 SYGVKD. The CDR3 here is CATLGGAGGELFF. The CDR3, as DNA: TGTGCCACCCTAGGGGGGGCTGGCGGGGAGCTGTTTTTT.

A single count supports this clone. This chain links TRBV7-6 with TRBJ2-7; 12 nucleotides line up with TRBD2. This CDR3 is 17 amino acids long. CDR1 and CDR2 (germline): SGHVS, FNYEAQ. With V trimmed by 2 bases and J by 4 bases, 9 bases remained unmatched. The CDR3 region is CASSLILAGGPGYEQYF. CDR3 in DNA: TGTGCCAGCAGCTTAATTCTAGCGGGAGGGCCAGGATACGAGCAGTACTTC.

The chain joins TRBV4-3 to TRBJ2-5; the D gene is possibly TRBD2 (6 bases). The CDR3 runs 13 residues. Germline V CDR1 and CDR2: LGHNA, YSLEER. V gave up 0 bases and J gave up 5 bases, with 7 bases separating them. DNA of the CDR3: TGCGCCAGCAGCCAAGATGGGGGGGAGACCCAGTACTTC. Its translation: CASSQDGGETQYF.

This clone appeared a few times. The chain links TRBV29-1 to TRBJ1-4; D possibly corresponds to TRBD1 (5 bases). The CDR3 runs to 12 residues. V lost 4 bases, J lost 7 bases, and 10 bases lay in between. Germline V gives CDR1 SQVTM, CDR2 ANQGSEA. CDR3 coding DNA: TGCAGCGTTGGCAGGGCAGGTGAAAAACTGTTTTTT. This translates into CSVGRAGEKLFF.

The CDR3 sequence: CASSEIAGYEQYF. The CDR3 DNA follows: TGTGCCAGCAGTGAAATAGCGGGCTACGAGCAGTACTTC. The V and J genes are TRBV2 and TRBJ2-7, with TRBD2 identical over 7 bases. The trim removed 2 bases at V and 3 bases at J, leaving 1 base unmatched. The CDR3 consists of 13 residues. CDR1 and CDR2 from the germline V gene are SNHLY and FYNNEI.

The chain uses TRBV27 and TRBJ2-7; D may be TRBD2 (6 bases). Germline assignment: CDR1 MNHEY and CDR2 SMNVEV (reference sequence). With 8 bases removed from V and 1 base from J, the gap between germline ends came to 15 bases. The CDR3 is 14 amino acids. The CDR3 loop reads CASGRDLSSYEQYF. The CDR3 DNA follows: TGTGCCAGCGGACGGGACTTGTCTTCCTACGAGCAGTACTTC.

V gene TRBV6-5 combines with J gene TRBJ1-4; 10 nucleotides align to TRBD1. The CDR3 contains 14 residues. J lost 8 bases, V lost 6 bases, and 6 bases had no gene match. The V gene's germline CDR1 is MNHEY and CDR2 SVGAGI. This CDR3 reads CASRNPGQGEKLFF. The CDR3 DNA sequence: TGTGCCAGCAGAAACCCGGGACAGGGGGAAAAACTGTTTTTT.

The chain joins TRBV7-9 to TRBJ2-2; D uncertain. The germline CDR1 and CDR2 sequences are SEHNR and FQNEAQ (reference sequence). The CDR3 totals 14 residues. Trimming pared 1 base from V and 9 bases from J, leaving 12 bases between. The CDR3 bases are TGTGCCAGCAGCTTAGAAGGCCAAACTAGGGAGCTGTTTTTT. This translates into CASSLEGQTRELFF.

This clone showed up just once. The chain links TRBV6-1 to TRBJ1-3; D perhaps matches TRBD1 (6 bases). The CDR3 spans 14 residues. V was shortened by 6 bases and J by 2 bases, with 11 bases between the two germline ends. Germline V gene data show CDR1 as MNHNS and CDR2 as SASEGT. The CDR3 DNA is TGTGCCAGCAGCGACAGGTTCACTGGAAACACCATATATTTT. This sequence encodes CASSDRFTGNTIYF.